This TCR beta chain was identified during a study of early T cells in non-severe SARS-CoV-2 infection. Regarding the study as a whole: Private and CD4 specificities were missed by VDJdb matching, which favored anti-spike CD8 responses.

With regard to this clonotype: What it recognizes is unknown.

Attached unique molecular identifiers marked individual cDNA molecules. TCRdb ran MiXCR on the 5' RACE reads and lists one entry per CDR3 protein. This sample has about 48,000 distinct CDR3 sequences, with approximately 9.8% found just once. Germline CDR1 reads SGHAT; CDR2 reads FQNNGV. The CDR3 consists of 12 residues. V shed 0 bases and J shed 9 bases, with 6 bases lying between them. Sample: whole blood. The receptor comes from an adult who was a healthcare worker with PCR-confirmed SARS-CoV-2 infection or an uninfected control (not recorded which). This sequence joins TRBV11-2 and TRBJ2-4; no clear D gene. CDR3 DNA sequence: TGTGCCAGCAGCTTAGATCGTTCCATTCAGTACTTC. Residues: CASSLDRSIQYF.